A single sample gave rise to the 26 T cell receptor beta chains below, sequenced in a study of vaccination and CD4 T cells after COVID-19. Researchers used the Oncomine TCR Beta short-read assay to sequence DNA from cultured CD4+ T cells. Each CDR3 protein is one row after TCRdb ran MiXCR on the PCR reads. Here the sample spans around 15,000 distinct CDR3 sequences, roughly 51% being singletons. Their recognized antigens are unknown. Treatment meaning: approximately 10-day PBMC culture with coronavirus spike peptide pools or control peptides (ViraFEST assay). The sample comprised CD4+ T cells from blood, cultured in vitro. The receptors here all came from a human donor who had recovered from COVID-19.

J is TRBJ2-7 and V is TRBV6-1, with TRBD2 matching over 8 bases. This CDR3 region has 15 residues. Per germline, CDR1 MNHNS and CDR2 SASEGT. J gave up 0 bases and V 8 bases, and 9 bases lay outside the gene matches. DNA of the CDR3: TGTGCCAGCGGGGCGGGAGGCACTTCCTCCTACGAGCAGTACTTC. Translated: CASGAGGTSSYEQYF.

J is TRBJ2-1 and V is TRBV20-1; weak D call: TRBD2 (6 bases). Germline V gene data show CDR1 as DFQATT and CDR2 as SNEGSKA (reference sequence). Trimming took 5 bases from V and 9 from J, leaving 14 bases between them. The CDR3 is made up of 12 amino acids. CDR3 sequence reads: CSAEEGQGEQFF. The CDR3 DNA sequence: TGCAGTGCTGAGGAGGGGCAGGGTGAGCAGTTCTTC.

This clonotype was seen just once. The chain has TRBV7-9 and TRBJ2-5; TRBD2 is a possible D gene (5 bases). This CDR3 contains 13 residues. CDR1 and CDR2 (germline): SEHNR, FQNEAQ (reference sequence). The V gene lost 5 bases and the J gene lost 9 bases, with 16 bases spanning the gap. The CDR3 protein is CASSAAGGEAQYF. The CDR3 nucleotides read TGTGCCAGCAGCGCGGCGGGTGGGGAAGCCCAGTACTTC.

This CDR3 reads CASRTGMGGYTF. CDR3 DNA: TGTGCCAGCAGGACAGGGATGGGTGGCTACACCTTC. The rearrangement joins TRBV2 to TRBJ1-2, with TRBD1 matching over 7 bases. J was trimmed by 7 bases and V by 6 bases; bases with no gene match: 5. CDR3 length: 12 residues. Looked up from germline, CDR1 is SNHLY and CDR2 is FYNNEI.

This clonotype was counted only a few times. The genes are TRBV6-1 and TRBJ1-2; TRBD1 matches at 7 bases. Germline-derived CDR1 and CDR2 are MNHNS and SASEGT. After removal of 6 bases from V and 5 bases from J, the junction contained 9 bases not matched to a gene. CDR3 length equals 14 residues. The CDR3 DNA reads as TGTGCCAGCAGCCGGGGACAGACCGCTTATGGCTACACCTTC. Protein sequence: CASSRGQTAYGYTF.

The gene calls are TRBV5-1 and TRBJ1-1; D possibly corresponds to TRBD1 (6 bases). From germline, CDR1 is SGHRS and CDR2 YFSETQ. This CDR3 comprises 14 residues. V lost 4 bases and J 4 bases, leaving 14 bases between the germline ends. This chain's CDR3 is CASSLRGAGTEAFF. In nucleotides, the CDR3 is TGCGCCAGCAGCCTCCGGGGGGCAGGCACTGAAGCTTTCTTT.

This chain connects TRBV5-1 to TRBJ1-2; possible D gene TRBD1, 6 bases. V dropped 1 base and J dropped 4 bases, with 11 bases sitting between them. The CDR3 runs 14 residues. Germline V gene data show CDR1 as SGHRS and CDR2 as YFSETQ. The CDR3 DNA reads as TGCGCCAGCAGCTTGCGGGCAGGGGCCTATGGCTACACCTTC. Encoded protein: CASSLRAGAYGYTF.

The chain recombines TRBV7-2 with TRBJ2-6; TRBD1 matches at 7 bases. Germline CDR1 and CDR2: SGHTA and FQGNSA. The CDR3 sequence is 13 residues long. V was pared by 7 bases and J by 9 bases, with 6 bases of the junction left unmatched. CDR3 protein: CASTADRRNVLTF. CDR3 DNA: TGTGCCAGCACCGCGGACAGGCGCAACGTCCTGACTTTC. Together with reference TRBV7-2 and TRBJ2-6, the CDR3 gives the full variable domain: GAGVSQSPSNKVTEKGKDVELRCDPISGHTALYWYRQSLGQGLEFLIYFQGNSAPDKSGLPSDRFSAERTGGSVSTLTIQRTQQEDSAVYLCASTADRRNVLTFGAGSRLTVL.

This chain connects TRBV7-3 to TRBJ2-5; the match to TRBD1 covers 8 bases. Looked up from germline, CDR1 is SGHTA and CDR2 is FQGTGA. CDR3 length: 13 amino acids. The ends lost 5 bases at V and 4 bases at J; junction bases unmatched: 3. CDR3 sequence reads: CASSHGQGETQYF. The CDR3, as DNA: TGTGCCAGCAGCCATGGACAGGGAGAGACCCAGTACTTC.

The chain recombines TRBV7-6 with TRBJ2-1; 9 bases line up with TRBD2. Germline CDR1 reads SGHVS; CDR2 reads FNYEAQ. The CDR3 is 15 residues long. Trimming cost V 5 bases and J 4 bases; bases outside gene matches: 6. The CDR3 sequence: CASSMTSGEYNEQFF. CDR3 bases: TGTGCCAGCAGCATGACTAGCGGAGAGTACAATGAGCAGTTCTTC.

In its sample, this clonotype was seen once. The genes are TRBV23-1 and TRBJ1-6; 8 bases line up with TRBD1. TRBV23-1 is classed as an ORF, of uncertain function. J gave up 1 base and V 0 bases, and 11 bases lay outside the gene matches. This CDR3 is built from 20 residues. The CDR3 region has the DNA TGCGCCAGCAGTCAATCTGACAGGGGTTCGTCTTGGTCCTATAATTCACCCCTCCACTTT. Its protein is CASSQSDRGSSWSYNSPLHF.

V and J are TRBV5-1 and TRBJ2-1, with TRBD2 identical over 8 bases. Unmatched junction bases numbered 2, after V lost 0 bases and J lost 3 bases. Germline assignment: CDR1 SGHRS and CDR2 YFSETQ. There are 15 residues in the CDR3. CDR3 in amino acids: CASSLEAGGYNEQFF. The DNA for the CDR3 is TGCGCCAGCAGCTTGGAGGCGGGGGGCTACAATGAGCAGTTCTTC. The full variable domain, completed using reference TRBV5-1 and TRBJ2-1, is KAGVTQTPRYLIKTRGQQVTLSCSPISGHRSVSWYQQTPGQGLQFLFEYFSETQRNKGNFPGRFSGRQFSNSRSEMNVSTLELGDSALYLCASSLEAGGYNEQFFGPGTRLTVL.

This chain links TRBV4-1 with TRBJ2-5, with D possibly TRBD2 on 5 matching bases. Between the trimmed V and J ends, which lost 1 base and 5 bases, there was a span of 11 bases. Germline CDR1 is MGHRA and CDR2 is YSYEKL. The CDR3 runs to 14 residues. CDR3 sequence: CASSQGELAETQYF. CDR3 nucleotide sequence: TGCGCCAGCAGCCAAGGGGAGCTAGCCGAGACCCAGTACTTC.

This chain links TRBV7-2 with TRBJ1-2, with TRBD1 as a possible D gene (5 bases). The germline V and J ends were trimmed by 5 bases and 0 bases, with 16 bases remaining between them. Germline V gene lookup returns CDR1 SGHTA and CDR2 FQGNSA. The CDR3 runs 16 residues. Written as DNA, the CDR3 is TGTGCCAGCAGCCCCGTTACAGGATTGGCTAACTATGGCTACACCTTC. It codes for CASSPVTGLANYGYTF.

This chain links TRBV4-3 with TRBJ2-7; TRBD2 might be the D (5 bases). With 0 bases removed from V and 4 bases from J, the gap between germline ends came to 13 bases. The germline CDR1 and CDR2 sequences are LGHNA and YSLEER. CDR3 length: 15 residues. DNA of the CDR3: TGCGCCAGCAGCCAAGAGGTCAGCGAGGGTTACGAGCAGTACTTC. It codes for CASSQEVSEGYEQYF.

About this clonotype itself: The junction and the germline gene differ at one end; a read error may be behind it. The chain joins TRBV7-3 to TRBJ1-1, with D unresolved. The CDR3 runs 13 residues. CDR1 is SGHTA, CDR2 FQGTGA, per germline. For the CDR3, the DNA is TGTGTCAGCAGCTTAACCCCCGAGACGGGAGCTTTCTTT. Protein: CVSSLTPETGAFF.

The chain is built from TRBV10-3 and TRBJ1-6; 7 bases line up with TRBD1. V gave up 10 bases and J gave up 9 bases; unmatched junction bases: 9. The germline CDR1 and CDR2 sequences are ENHRY and SYGVKD. This CDR3 has 13 residues. The CDR3 DNA is TGTGCCACCGGGACAGAAGGAGTTTCACCCCTCCACTTT. This sequence encodes CATGTEGVSPLHF.

The table lists this clonotype with a few counts. The chain has TRBV20-1 and TRBJ2-1; D is possibly TRBD1 or TRBD2 (6 bases each). Between the trimmed V and J ends, which lost 0 bases and 16 bases, there was a span of 28 bases. From germline, CDR1 is DFQATT and CDR2 SNEGSKA (reference sequence). This CDR3 region has 16 residues. CDR3 DNA sequence: TGCAGTGCTAGAGATCGTCTAGGGGTGGGGGGCCCATTGGTTTTCTTC. Translation: CSARDRLGVGGPLVFF.

This clonotype was observed a few times. The V and J genes are TRBV27 and TRBJ1-2, with D unclear. Germline V gene data show CDR1 as MNHEY and CDR2 as SMNVEV (reference sequence). The length of the CDR3 is 16 residues. Trimming took off 2 bases at V and 2 bases at J, with 15 bases between the two ends. DNA for the CDR3: TGTGCCAGCAGTTTAACGTTCGGGGTTTTCAACTATGGCTACACCTTC. This encodes CASSLTFGVFNYGYTF.

The rearrangement uses TRBV4-2 and TRBJ2-7, with D possibly matching TRBD2 (6 bases). The DNA end is a closer match to TRBJ2-5, so the J assignment may be wrong. CDR1 and CDR2 from the germline V gene are LGHNA and YNFKEQ. The CDR3 extends over 15 amino acids. The DNA of the CDR3 is TGTGCCAGCAGCCAAGATGGAGGGCCCTCAAAGACCCAGTACTTC. Protein product: CASSQDGGPSKTQYF.

This chain uses TRBV20-1 with TRBJ2-1; D might be TRBD2 (6 bases). Germline lookup yields CDR1 DFQATT and CDR2 SNEGSKA (reference sequence). This CDR3 is 13 amino acids long. V lost 3 bases and J lost 12, with 18 bases in between. CDR3 residues: CSASWLASLPQFF. The CDR3 nucleotides are TGCAGTGCTAGTTGGCTAGCGTCCCTCCCGCAGTTCTTC.

V gene TRBV4-3 combines with J gene TRBJ1-4, with a tentative D call TRBD1 (5 bases). CDR3 length: 15 amino acids. The V end was cut by 2 bases, the J end by 2 bases, with 9 bases between. Germline V gene data show CDR1 as LGHNA and CDR2 as YSLEER. CDR3 in amino acids: CASSQYGGTNEKLFF. In DNA, the CDR3 is TGCGCCAGCAGCCAATATGGGGGGACTAATGAAAAACTGTTTTTT.

V gene TRBV20-1 combines with J gene TRBJ1-1; the D is unclear. The CDR3 consists of 14 residues. V lost 6 bases to trimming and J lost 4 bases, with 18 bases between them. Per germline, CDR1 DFQATT and CDR2 SNEGSKA (reference sequence). The CDR3 region is CSAPLVTRGTEAFF. In nucleotides, the CDR3 is TGCAGTGCACCGTTGGTTACCCGCGGCACTGAAGCTTTCTTT.

The chain joins TRBV15 to TRBJ1-3, with D possibly TRBD1 on 5 matching bases. CDR3 length: 13 residues. Germline V lookup: CDR1 LNHNV, CDR2 YYDKDF (reference sequence). Trimming cost V 5 bases and J 7 bases, with 12 bases left between them. The CDR3 DNA sequence: TGTGCCACCAGCGTCCAGGGAGGGAACACCATATATTTT. Amino acid sequence: CATSVQGGNTIYF.

Here the CDR3 DNA reads TGCAGTGCTAGAGAATCGGTGGATACGCAGTATTTT. Translated, it gives CSARESVDTQYF. The V gene is TRBV20-1, the J gene TRBJ2-3; D gene ambiguous. V shed 0 bases and J shed 6 bases, with 7 bases lying between them. CDR3 length equals 12 residues. Germline CDR1 DFQATT, CDR2 SNEGSKA (reference sequence).

This clonotype was detected only a few times. The V and J genes are TRBV20-1 and TRBJ2-5; the D gene is possibly TRBD2 (5 bases). CDR1 is DFQATT, CDR2 SNEGSKA, per germline (reference sequence). This CDR3 is built from 13 residues. The V end lost 5 bases, the J end lost 4 bases, and 14 bases lay between the germline ends. The CDR3 DNA reads as TGCAGTGCTGGGCTGCTGGGGAGAGAGACCCAGTACTTC. Translating it yields CSAGLLGRETQYF.